Following are 30 T cell receptor beta chains from one sample sequenced in a study of OX40 agonist ivuxolimab in advanced cancers. TCRdb's table, derived via immunoSEQ multiplex PCR, lists solely in-frame clones and lacks some. The sample yields tens of thousands of clones, over 70% seen once. The sequences come from CD4+ or CD8+ T cells sorted from blood, collected in a trial of the OX40 agonist ivuxolimab. The receptors originated from an adult with an advanced solid tumor such as melanoma, head and neck, liver or kidney cancer.

This chain connects TRBV7-9 to TRBJ2-1; D perhaps matches TRBD2 (6 bases). Per germline, CDR1 SEHNR and CDR2 FQNEAQ (reference sequence). The CDR3 runs 13 residues. V lost 4 bases and J 6 bases, leaving 10 bases between the germline ends. CDR3 residues: CASSSGLSNEQFF. The CDR3 DNA reads TGTGCCAGCAGCTCGGGACTCTCCAATGAGCAGTTCTTC. The whole variable domain, filled in from reference TRBV7-9 and TRBJ2-1, reads DTGVSQNPRHKITKRGQNVTFRCDPISEHNRLYWYRQTLGQGPEFLTYFQNEAQLEKSRLLSDRFSAERPKGSFSTLEIQRTEQGDSAMYLCASSSGLSNEQFFGPGTRLTVL.

The gene calls are TRBV11-2 and TRBJ1-1; D is uncertain. The CDR3 contains 13 residues. Between the trimmed V and J ends, which lost 2 bases and 1 base, there was a span of 5 bases. CDR1 and CDR2 from the germline V gene are SGHAT and FQNNGV. Here the CDR3 DNA reads TGTGCCAGCAGCTTAAAGTGGAACACTGAAGCTTTCTTT. The encoded protein is CASSLKWNTEAFF.

Only one count was recorded for this clone. The chain links TRBV4-3 to TRBJ2-3, with 10 nucleotides matching TRBD2. This CDR3 contains 17 residues. The V and J ends lost 3 bases and 1 base, in that order; junction bases with no gene match: 7. The germline gives CDR1 LGHNA, CDR2 YSLEER. Here the CDR3 reads CASSQGTGTSGTDTQYF. The CDR3 DNA sequence: TGCGCCAGCAGCCAGGGCACCGGGACTAGCGGCACAGATACGCAGTATTTT.

V usage is TRBV10-3 and J usage is TRBJ2-1; 14 bases match TRBD2. The CDR3 is made up of 16 amino acids. Trimming at V came to 6 bases and at J to 8 bases, leaving 9 bases not matched to a gene. CDR1 and CDR2 from the germline V gene are ENHRY and SYGVKD. As DNA, the CDR3 is TGTGCCATCAGGCGACTAGCGGGAGGGCCGGGGGATGAGCAGTTCTTC. This translates into CAIRRLAGGPGDEQFF.

V is TRBV2 and J is TRBJ1-2, with a tentative D call TRBD1 (6 bases). This CDR3 is built from 14 residues. Germline CDR1 is SNHLY and CDR2 is FYNNEI. V was pared by 3 bases and J by 4 bases, with 12 bases between. CDR3 protein: CASSDGGGSYGYTF. CDR3 DNA: TGTGCCAGCAGTGATGGGGGGGGCAGCTATGGCTACACCTTC.

The chain has TRBV28 and TRBJ2-7, with a tentative D call TRBD1 (5 bases). Trimming stripped 8 bases from V and 0 bases from J, with 11 bases between. The germline V gene encodes CDR1 MDHEN and CDR2 SYDVKM. The length of the CDR3 is 13 residues. The CDR3: CASLHRSSYEQYF. CDR3 sequence (DNA): TGTGCCAGCTTACACAGGAGCTCCTACGAGCAGTACTTC.

The J gene is TRBJ2-7, the V gene TRBV18; weak D call: TRBD2 (6 bases). V lost 6 bases, J lost 3 bases, and 24 bases lay in between. The germline V gene has CDR1 KGHSH and CDR2 LQKENI. This CDR3 comprises 17 residues. The CDR3 DNA reads TGTGCCAGCTCCCAACCAAAGCAAACGGGAGTATACTACGAGCAGTACTTC. Translated: CASSQPKQTGVYYEQYF. Full variable domain (outside the CDR3, taken from reference TRBV18 and TRBJ2-7): NAGVMQNPRHLVRRRGQEARLRCSPMKGHSHVYWYRQLPEEGLKFMVYLQKENIIDESGMPKERFSAEFPKEGPSILRIQQVVRGDSAAYFCASSQPKQTGVYYEQYFGPGTRLTVT.

The V gene is TRBV6-1, the J gene TRBJ2-7, with TRBD2 identical over 9 bases. V shed 7 bases, J shed 2 bases, and the junction held 9 bases outside the gene matches. The CDR3 is made up of 15 amino acids. Germline-derived CDR1 and CDR2 are MNHNS and SASEGT. CDR3 loop: CASKVASGAPYEQYF. The DNA of the CDR3 is TGTGCCAGCAAAGTTGCTAGCGGGGCTCCCTACGAGCAGTACTTC.

The V gene is TRBV10-3, the J gene TRBJ2-7; D may be TRBD1 or TRBD2 (5 bases each). This CDR3 has 15 amino acids. Looked up from germline, CDR1 is ENHRY and CDR2 is SYGVKD. V was clipped by 4 bases and J by 2 bases, with 15 bases between them. The CDR3 nucleotides are TGTGCCATCAGTGGGGGACCCCGATTTACCTACGAGCAGTACTTC. Translation gives CAISGGPRFTYEQYF.

The V gene is TRBV2, the J gene TRBJ1-2, with D tentatively TRBD1 (5 bases). Deletions cut 7 bases from V and 4 bases from J, with 13 bases between. Germline CDR1 is SNHLY and CDR2 is FYNNEI. The CDR3 has 13 residues. CDR3 region: CASIGTDLYGYTF. The CDR3 DNA is TGTGCCAGCATCGGGACGGACCTCTATGGCTACACCTTC. Full variable domain (outside the CDR3, taken from reference TRBV2 and TRBJ1-2): EPEVTQTPSHQVTQMGQEVILRCVPISNHLYFYWYRQILGQKVEFLVSFYNNEISEKSEIFDDQFSVERPDGSNFTLKIRSTKLEDSAMYFCASIGTDLYGYTFGSGTRLTVV.

The genes are TRBV11-2 and TRBJ1-4; D gene uncertain. Germline lookup yields CDR1 SGHAT and CDR2 FQNNGV. This CDR3 has 15 amino acids. With 4 bases removed from V and 5 bases from J, the gap between germline ends came to 14 bases. DNA for the CDR3: TGTGCCAGCAGCTCGGGTGGACGGATGAATGAAAAACTGTTTTTT. This gives the protein CASSSGGRMNEKLFF. Looking up the rest from reference TRBV11-2 and TRBJ1-4 gives the full variable domain: EAGVAQSPRYKIIEKRQSVAFWCNPISGHATLYWYQQILGQGPKLLIQFQNNGVVDDSQLPKDRFSAERLKGVDSTLKIQPAKLEDSAVYLCASSSGGRMNEKLFFGSGTQLSVL.

The J gene is TRBJ2-1, the V gene TRBV19; no clear D gene. The V gene's germline CDR1 is LNHDA and CDR2 SQIVND (reference sequence). With 2 bases removed from V and 0 bases from J, the gap between germline ends came to 11 bases. This CDR3 has 16 amino acids. The CDR3, as DNA: TGTGCCAGTAGTATAACATTCCTTAGCTCCTACAATGAGCAGTTCTTC. It translates to CASSITFLSSYNEQFF.

The V and J genes are TRBV29-1 and TRBJ2-7; weak D call: TRBD1 (6 bases). Germline CDR1 is SQVTM and CDR2 is ANQGSEA. The V end lost 5 bases, the J end lost 1 base, and 15 bases lay between the germline ends. The CDR3 covers 14 residues. The CDR3 DNA follows: TGCAGCGTTCAAGCCTTTGGACAGTCCTACGAGCAGTACTTC. Residues: CSVQAFGQSYEQYF.

The CDR3 bases are TGTGCCAGCAGTTACTCGCGGGCCTACGAGCAGTACTTC. Amino acids: CASSYSRAYEQYF. The chain joins TRBV6-5 to TRBJ2-7, with TRBD2 as a possible D gene (5 bases). The CDR3 length is 13 residues. V was shortened by 0 bases and J by 2 bases, with 5 bases between the two germline ends. From germline, CDR1 is MNHEY and CDR2 SVGAGI.

V and J are TRBV27 and TRBJ1-6; no clear D. The CDR3 extends over 14 amino acids. V was clipped by 5 bases and J by 7 bases, with 12 bases between them. Per germline, CDR1 MNHEY and CDR2 SMNVEV (reference sequence). This chain's CDR3 is CASSPLDWNSPLHF. The CDR3 DNA reads as TGTGCCAGCAGTCCCCTGGACTGGAATTCACCCCTCCACTTT.

The chain employs TRBV4-1 and TRBJ2-5, with TRBD2 matching 9 bases. The CDR3 contains 16 residues. The V and J ends lost 1 base and 1 base, in that order; junction bases with no gene match: 4. The germline V gene has CDR1 MGHRA and CDR2 YSYEKL. CDR3 in amino acids: CASSQGLAGFQETQYF. CDR3 DNA sequence: TGCGCCAGCAGCCAAGGGCTAGCGGGGTTCCAAGAGACCCAGTACTTC.

The rearrangement joins TRBV4-2 to TRBJ1-2; 7 bases map to TRBD1. CDR1 is LGHNA, CDR2 YNFKEQ, per germline. This CDR3 region has 15 residues. The J segment lost 4 bases and the V segment lost 0 bases, leaving 5 bases of the junction unmatched. CDR3 in DNA: TGTGCCAGCAGCCAAGATGAGGGGGCTAGCTATGGCTACACCTTC. Translated, it gives CASSQDEGASYGYTF.

This chain links TRBV10-3 with TRBJ1-2, with D hard to call. Germline V gene sequence: CDR1 ENHRY, CDR2 SYGVKD. Trimming left V 0 bases short and J 5 bases short, with 22 bases between. The CDR3 is made up of 18 amino acids. CDR3 sequence: CAISESAEELFKWYGYTF. CDR3 sequence (DNA): TGTGCCATCAGTGAGTCGGCGGAGGAATTGTTCAAATGGTATGGCTACACCTTC.

The chain is built from TRBV5-1 and TRBJ2-6; D is possibly TRBD2 (6 bases). Germline assignment: CDR1 SGHRS and CDR2 YFSETQ. This CDR3 spans 17 amino acids. Trimming pared 3 bases from V and 0 bases from J, leaving 13 bases between. The CDR3 nucleotides are TGCGCCAGCAGCTCGACTCGGGAGTCCTCTGGGGCCAACGTCCTGACTTTC. This translates into CASSSTRESSGANVLTF.

The chain couples TRBV7-2 to TRBJ2-7; D gene uncertain. V shed 3 bases and J shed 4 bases, with 10 bases lying between them. This CDR3 has 13 amino acids. Germline V CDR1 and CDR2: SGHTA, FQGNSA. The CDR3 is CASSFLPAYEQYF. CDR3 bases: TGTGCCAGCAGCTTTTTACCGGCATACGAGCAGTACTTC.

The genes are TRBV11-3 and TRBJ2-1; no definite D call. The CDR3 length is 13 residues. Trimming shortened V by 5 bases and J by 1 base, and 6 bases separated the two germline ends. Germline V gene lookup returns CDR1 SGHNT and CDR2 YENEEA. CDR3 region: CASSHASYNEQFF. CDR3 sequence (DNA): TGTGCCAGCAGCCATGCATCCTACAATGAGCAGTTCTTC.

This sequence joins TRBV6-5 and TRBJ2-6; D is unclear. This CDR3 contains 15 residues. The ends were cut back, 0 bases at V and 2 bases at J, with 5 bases in the middle. Germline V lookup: CDR1 MNHEY, CDR2 SVGAGI. CDR3 sequence reads: CASSYSEAGANVLTF. The DNA for the CDR3 is TGTGCCAGCAGTTACTCTGAGGCTGGGGCCAACGTCCTGACTTTC.

The V call is TRBV2, the J call TRBJ2-7, with 7 bases identical to TRBD2. Looked up from germline, CDR1 is SNHLY and CDR2 is FYNNEI. CDR3 length: 15 residues. Trimming removed 0 bases from V and 2 bases from J; junction bases left unmatched: 4. The DNA for the CDR3 is TGTGCCAGCAGTGAAGCTCCCAGCGGGACCTACGAGCAGTACTTC. Its protein product is CASSEAPSGTYEQYF.

The gene calls are TRBV2 and TRBJ1-5; TRBD1 agrees at 8 bases. V trimming: 6 bases; J trimming: 0 bases; junction bases outside the gene matches: 10. The CDR3 is 17 residues long. Germline loops: CDR1 SNHLY, CDR2 FYNNEI. The DNA for the CDR3 is TGTGCCAGCAGGGGACAGGCAAACCTTTATAGCAATCAGCCCCAGCATTTT. It specifies CASRGQANLYSNQPQHF.

In DNA form, the CDR3 reads TGTGCCAGCAGCTTACTCCGGGACAGTTACAATGAGCAGTTCTTC. The encoded protein is CASSLLRDSYNEQFF. J is TRBJ2-1 and V is TRBV11-3; 7 nucleotides align to TRBD1. The CDR3 has 15 residues. The trim removed 2 bases at V and 4 bases at J, leaving 5 bases unmatched. Germline V gene sequence: CDR1 SGHNT, CDR2 YENEEA.

This sequence joins TRBV18 and TRBJ1-1; TRBD1 aligns across 8 bases. Germline-derived CDR1 and CDR2 are KGHSH and LQKENI. V was pared by 3 bases and J by 1 base, with 4 bases of the junction left unmatched. The CDR3 has 15 residues. CDR3 sequence (DNA): TGTGCCAGCTCACCCACGACAGGGGCGAACACTGAAGCTTTCTTT. As protein: CASSPTTGANTEAFF.

Remarks on this clone: The sample has other DNA sequences that encode this CDR3 too. The rearrangement links TRBV7-2 to TRBJ2-7, with 10 bases aligning to TRBD1. After removal of 4 bases from V and 6 bases from J, the junction contained 6 bases not matched to a gene. The CDR3 runs 14 residues. Germline CDR1 and CDR2: SGHTA and FQGNSA. CDR3 bases: TGTGCCAGCAGCTACCGGGACAGGGGTCGCGAGCAGTACTTC. It translates to CASSYRDRGREQYF.

This chain connects TRBV14 to TRBJ2-5; either TRBD1 or TRBD2 may fit D (5 bases each). Germline loops: CDR1 SGHDN, CDR2 FVKESK. V was shortened by 5 bases and J by 5 bases, with 24 bases between the two germline ends. This CDR3 spans 17 amino acids. The CDR3 spells CASSSRRVRTPPETQYF. CDR3 DNA: TGTGCCAGCAGCTCAAGGCGGGTCAGGACACCTCCGGAGACCCAGTACTTC.

This chain joins TRBV6-5 and TRBJ2-7; TRBD2 is a possible D gene (6 bases). The germline gives CDR1 MNHEY, CDR2 SVGAGI. V gave up 2 bases and J gave up 2 bases, with 10 bases separating them. This CDR3 comprises 14 residues. The CDR3 reads CASSYGWGAYEQYF. In DNA, the CDR3 is TGTGCCAGCAGTTACGGGTGGGGGGCCTACGAGCAGTACTTC.

The rearrangement links TRBV6-5 to TRBJ2-5; TRBD2 aligns across 10 bases. The germline CDR1 and CDR2 sequences are MNHEY and SVGAGI. Germline trimming cut 7 bases from V and 5 bases from J; bases unmatched to any gene: 7. There are 14 residues in the CDR3. The CDR3 DNA is TGTGCCAGCACGGCTAGCGGGGGCTTTGAGACCCAGTACTTC. Residues: CASTASGGFETQYF.